This T cell receptor beta chain was captured in a study of technical replicates of blood from a handful of donors. The germline V gene encodes CDR1 MNHNS and CDR2 SASEGT. Trimming cost V 8 bases and J 0 bases, with 14 bases left between them. The CDR3 length is 15 residues. Method: immunoSEQ multiplex PCR; TCRdb's copy keeps in-frame clones and lacks some. The data show tens of thousands of clones, over 85% seen once. This sequence was found in a human donor in good health. Some clones in this sample may be carry-over from other donors' samples. The J gene is TRBJ1-5, the V gene TRBV6-1; the D gene is possibly TRBD1 (6 bases). Sequencing used PBMCs. The CDR3 nucleotides are TGTGCCAGCCTACGGGACAACGATAGCAATCAGCCCCAGCATTTT. Its translation is CASLRDNDSNQPQHF.